This T cell receptor (beta chain) was sequenced during a study of T cells in Graves' hyperthyroidism and ophthalmopathy. Study context: Pretreatment peripheral blood was obtained at initial diagnosis.

Study-wide points: Blood also held most thyroid clonotypes expanded beyond 0.001.

Per germline, CDR1 SQVTM and CDR2 ANQGSEA. After removal of 7 bases from V and 7 bases from J, the junction contained 12 bases not matched to a gene. CDR3 length: 13 residues. The CDR3 regions of TCR beta were amplified from RNA transcripts. First-round RT-PCR with HTBI primers amplified the TCR CDR3 region. MiXCR, run by TCRdb on the multiplex PCR reads, gives a single entry per CDR3 protein. Counted here are about 96,000 distinct CDR3 sequences, about 51% occurring once; the ten biggest clones make up 27%. As concerns this clonotype: Antigen: not known.

Clinical symptoms, serum thyroxine and TRAb, thyroid ultrasound and orbital computed tomography were used for the diagnoses. The TCR comes from a woman aged 40 to 55 with Graves' hyperthyroidism. V is TRBV29-1 and J is TRBJ2-5; TRBD1 aligns across 7 bases. Sample: blood. The CDR3 region is CSARPGTEGTQYF. Written as DNA, the CDR3 is TGCAGCGCCAGACCCGGGACAGAAGGGACCCAGTACTTC.